The source of this T cell receptor (beta chain) is a study of blood T cell repertoires in COVID-19. Methods used by the authors: Quantification of nucleated cells was approximated via reference gene primer amplification. Sequenced by immunoSEQ multiplex PCR; TCRdb stores in-frame clones only, minus some. The DNA was the basis for D and trimming; V, J and clone size are from that table. The sample shows 300,000 to 350,000 clones, roughly 90% of them seen only once. The CDR3 extends over 13 amino acids. Unmatched junction bases numbered 6, after V lost 6 bases and J lost 8 bases. Germline CDR1 and CDR2: MNHEY and SVGAGI.

This receptor was taken from a woman aged 30 to 39 with COVID-19, enrolled during active disease. Sequencing used peripheral blood. The chain uses TRBV6-5 and TRBJ1-3; 8 bases are a match to TRBD1. The CDR3: CASRAGGLDTIYF. The CDR3, as DNA: TGTGCCAGCAGGGCAGGGGGCCTTGACACCATATATTTT.